This T cell receptor beta chain was found in a study of T cell changes during pregnancy in multiple sclerosis. After removal of 5 bases from V and 5 bases from J, the junction contained 12 bases not matched to a gene. CDR1 and CDR2 (germline): SGHAT, FQNNGV. The CDR3 has 16 amino acids. The repertoire was sequenced with immunoSEQ multiplex PCR; TCRdb's copy has only in-frame clones and lacks some. The sample has just under 65,000 clones, about 96% seen once. The chain recombines TRBV11-2 with TRBJ2-7, with TRBD2 matching over 10 bases. This TCR was sampled from a female donor with multiple sclerosis, enrolled in a pregnancy study. Here the sequenced sample was CD8+ T cells from peripheral blood mononuclear cells, taken after pregnancy. The CDR3 coding sequence is TGTGCCAGCAGCCCCTGGGACTTAGCGGGAGGAAACGAGCAGTACTTC. It yields the protein CASSPWDLAGGNEQYF.